This note documents a single TCR beta chain sequence. TCRdb ran MiXCR on the RACE reads and lists one entry per CDR3 protein. The sample carries tens of thousands of distinct CDR3 sequences, approximately 8.2% recorded once. The data derive from a study of human T cells and chemical hapten exposure. For the study at large: Small differences in pooled library volume mainly drove the variation in TCR yields per sample.

The sample's time point: healthy volunteer bleed at 2 weeks. Total RNA extraction was carried out from unfractionated whole blood. The germline CDR1 and CDR2 sequences are KGHSH and LQKENI. This CDR3 has 14 amino acids. V was pared by 5 bases and J by 2 bases, with 12 bases between. The specimen sequenced was whole blood. The receptor's source is a female donor in good health. Some clones in this sample may be carry-over from other donors' samples. The chain recombines TRBV18 with TRBJ1-2, with D unresolved. The CDR3 DNA reads as TGTGCCAGCTCAGGAAGTGCGGGAAACTATGGCTACACCTTC. Amino acid sequence: CASSGSAGNYGYTF.